This TCR beta chain was recovered during a study of Ad26.COV2.S vaccination and SARS-CoV-2 variants. Study-level background: Dosing was one shot or two shots 56 days apart.

The table came from immunoSEQ multiplex PCR; TCRdb's copy has only in-frame clones and leaves some out. This sample has some 300,000 clones, with roughly 84% found just once. Notes on this clone: What it recognizes is unknown.

General study findings and limits: Vaccinated and placebo-treated recipients had similar non-spike TCR breadth. Substantial response breadth was reportedly seen for spike-specific CD8+ and CD4+ T cells after vaccination.

Sample treatment: some 19 received Ad26.COV2.S at low or high dose, single or two shots; 5 received placebo; per-sample allocation not given. Day 63 following the first vaccine or placebo injection was when the samples were taken. The V and J ends lost 2 bases and 4 bases, in that order; junction bases with no gene match: 10. Germline V gene sequence: CDR1 ENHRY, CDR2 SYGVKD. The CDR3 totals 17 residues. The specimen was peripheral blood, collected in a trial of Ad26.COV2.S vaccine versus placebo. The V and J genes are TRBV10-3 and TRBJ2-5, with 10 bases that match TRBD1. This TCR derives from a person between 18 and 65 years old who received the Ad26.COV2.S COVID-19 vaccine or a placebo. The CDR3 protein is CAISEGRFGTGVETQYF. CDR3 nucleotide sequence: TGTGCCATCAGTGAGGGCCGCTTCGGGACAGGGGTAGAGACCCAGTACTTC.